A single sample gave rise to the 17 T cell receptor beta chains below, sequenced in a study of Ad26.COV2.S vaccination and SARS-CoV-2 variants. The table came from immunoSEQ multiplex PCR; TCRdb's copy has only in-frame clones and leaves some out. The sample lists 200,000 to 250,000 clones, approximately 87% seen once, with around 10% in the top ten. Specified treatment: around 19 received Ad26.COV2.S at low or high dose, single or two shots; about 5 received placebo; per-sample allocation not given. Sample collection was performed on day 63 after the first vaccine or placebo injection. The source material was peripheral blood, sampled in a trial of Ad26.COV2.S vaccine versus placebo. The receptors derive from a person aged 18-60 years who received the Ad26.COV2.S COVID-19 vaccine or a placebo.

The chain combines TRBV9 with TRBJ2-5; D may be TRBD2 (6 bases). V gave up 4 bases and J gave up 0 bases, with 16 bases separating them. Germline CDR1 SGDLS, CDR2 YYNGEE. The CDR3 contains 16 residues. CDR3 residues: CASSNGVVADQETQYF. The CDR3 region has the DNA TGTGCCAGCAGCAACGGGGTGGTAGCGGACCAAGAGACCCAGTACTTC.

The V and J genes are TRBV28 and TRBJ2-1; 9 nucleotides align to TRBD1. From germline, CDR1 is MDHEN and CDR2 SYDVKM. V lost 5 bases, J lost 6 bases, and 8 bases stayed unmatched. The CDR3 has 15 residues. The CDR3 loop is CASSPGDRVGNEQFF. In nucleotides, the CDR3 is TGTGCCAGCAGTCCGGGGGACAGGGTTGGCAATGAGCAGTTCTTC.

The rearrangement joins TRBV15 to TRBJ2-1; 13 bases align to TRBD2. The V gene's germline CDR1 is LNHNV and CDR2 YYDKDF (reference sequence). V gave up 0 bases and J gave up 9 bases; unmatched junction bases: 23. This CDR3 has 22 residues. Here the CDR3 DNA reads TGTGCCACCAGCAGAGACCTAACCGCCCTCGTGACTAGCGGGGGGCCGGGTTCTGAGCAGTTCTTC. This encodes CATSRDLTALVTSGGPGSEQFF.

J is TRBJ2-5 and V is TRBV28; D possibly matches TRBD1 or TRBD2 (6 bases each). Germline CDR1 and CDR2: MDHEN and SYDVKM. The CDR3 runs 15 residues. The V gene lost 6 bases and the J gene lost 2 bases, with 16 bases spanning the gap. The CDR3 region is CASRPPGALQETQYF. In DNA form, the CDR3 reads TGTGCCAGCAGGCCACCGGGGGCGCTACAAGAGACCCAGTACTTC.

The gene calls are TRBV7-2 and TRBJ2-7; 7 bases are shared with TRBD2. The J segment lost 0 bases and the V segment lost 2 bases, leaving 7 bases of the junction unmatched. CDR1 and CDR2 from the germline V gene are SGHTA and FQGNSA. The length of the CDR3 is 16 residues. CDR3 loop: CASSLPGRAASYEQYF. CDR3 coding DNA: TGTGCCAGCAGCTTACCGGGGAGGGCCGCCTCCTACGAGCAGTACTTC.

The rearrangement links TRBV6-2 or TRBV6-3 to TRBJ2-7; 11 nucleotides match TRBD1. Germline V gene data show CDR1 as MNHEY and CDR2 as SVGEGT. V shed 2 bases, J shed 8 bases, and the junction held 5 bases outside the gene matches. CDR3 size: 14 residues. The DNA of the CDR3 is TGTGCCAGCAGTTACGTTGGACAGGGGGCGAAGCAGTACTTC. Amino acid sequence: CASSYVGQGAKQYF.

V is TRBV6-5 and J is TRBJ1-1, with D possibly TRBD1 on 6 matching bases. The CDR3 is made up of 15 amino acids. Germline V CDR1 and CDR2: MNHEY, SVGAGI. With 6 bases removed from V and 0 bases from J, the gap between germline ends came to 14 bases. The CDR3 spells CASRGGRSLNTEAFF. DNA for the CDR3: TGTGCCAGCAGGGGGGGCCGATCCCTGAACACTGAAGCTTTCTTT.

The V call is TRBV28, the J call TRBJ1-2; 9 bases are a match to TRBD1. J was trimmed by 4 bases and V by 6 bases; bases with no gene match: 9. The germline gives CDR1 MDHEN, CDR2 SYDVKM. The CDR3 has 15 residues. The CDR3 here is CASRPTGGNSYGYTF. The CDR3 bases are TGTGCCAGCAGGCCTACAGGGGGCAATAGCTATGGCTACACCTTC.

The chain combines TRBV7-3 with TRBJ2-7; D possibly corresponds to TRBD2 (6 bases). Looked up from germline, CDR1 is SGHTA and CDR2 is FQGTGA. The V end was cut by 2 bases, the J end by 6 bases, with 8 bases between. CDR3 length equals 12 residues. DNA of the CDR3: TGTGCCAGCAGCTTAGGAGGGGCCGAGCAGTACTTC. It specifies CASSLGGAEQYF.

The chain has TRBV2 and TRBJ1-5; perhaps TRBD1 as D (5 bases). The germline V and J ends were trimmed by 7 bases and 6 bases, with 13 bases remaining between them. The CDR3 spans 13 residues. Germline CDR1 is SNHLY and CDR2 is FYNNEI. CDR3 bases: TGTGCCAGCATCGGGGACTCGTTTCAGCCCCAGCATTTT. It encodes CASIGDSFQPQHF. The variable domain in full, with the rest retrieved from reference TRBV2 and TRBJ1-5, is EPEVTQTPSHQVTQMGQEVILRCVPISNHLYFYWYRQILGQKVEFLVSFYNNEISEKSEIFDDQFSVERPDGSNFTLKIRSTKLEDSAMYFCASIGDSFQPQHFGDGTRLSIL.

The CDR3 coding sequence is TGCGCCAGCAGCACCTCATTGGAGACCCAGTACTTC. It encodes CASSTSLETQYF. The J gene is TRBJ2-5, the V gene TRBV5-1; D is unclear. V was trimmed by 4 bases and J by 5 bases, leaving 9 bases between them. The CDR3 contains 12 residues. Germline assignment: CDR1 SGHRS and CDR2 YFSETQ.

The rearrangement joins TRBV27 to TRBJ1-2; D not certain. CDR3 length: 13 residues. The V gene's germline CDR1 is MNHEY and CDR2 SMNVEV (reference sequence). V lost 7 bases and J 2 bases, leaving 11 bases between the germline ends. The CDR3 DNA reads TGTGCCAGCAAGGAGGGAGGAAACTATGGCTACACCTTC. Protein sequence: CASKEGGNYGYTF.

The chain carries TRBV30 and TRBJ2-7; tentative D call: TRBD1 (5 bases). CDR3 length equals 12 residues. CDR1 GTSNPN and CDR2 SVGIG come from the germline V gene (reference sequence). V lost 1 base and J 3 bases, leaving 7 bases between the germline ends. CDR3 protein: CAWSEQDYEQYF. DNA of the CDR3: TGTGCCTGGAGTGAACAGGACTACGAGCAGTACTTC.

The V gene is TRBV4-3, the J gene TRBJ2-7; TRBD2 aligns across 11 bases. The CDR3 contains 15 residues. V lost 6 bases and J lost 2; bases outside the gene matches: 6. The germline CDR1 and CDR2 sequences are LGHNA and YSLEER. CDR3 DNA: TGCGCCAGCAGTAGGGGACTAGCGGAAGCCTACGAGCAGTACTTC. The encoded protein is CASSRGLAEAYEQYF.

This chain connects TRBV11-2 to TRBJ2-2, with 9 nucleotides matching TRBD1. V shed 4 bases and J 1 base; nucleotides not matched to a gene: 13. Germline CDR1 and CDR2: SGHAT and FQNNGV. The CDR3 loop spans 19 amino acids. The CDR3 loop reads CASSYRQGGTGLNTGELFF. CDR3 nucleotide sequence: TGTGCCAGCAGCTACCGACAAGGAGGGACAGGGCTGAACACCGGGGAGCTGTTTTTT.

With regard to this clone: In the same sample, other DNA sequences code for this CDR3. This chain uses TRBV5-1 with TRBJ2-7; D uncertain. The CDR3 has 13 amino acids. Looked up from germline, CDR1 is SGHRS and CDR2 is YFSETQ. The V gene lost 0 bases and the J gene lost 4 bases, with 8 bases spanning the gap. The CDR3 DNA reads TGCGCCAGCAGCTTGGCGCAGGCTTACGAGCAGTACTTC. Its protein product is CASSLAQAYEQYF.

J is TRBJ2-7 and V is TRBV21-1; the listed D gene, TRBD1, was not tested against the DNA. TRBV21-1 is marked as a pseudogene. The CDR3 covers 11 residues. This chain's CDR3 is CASSCRDSETF. The CDR3 DNA sequence: TGTGCCAGCAGCTGCCGGGACAGCGAGACCTTC.